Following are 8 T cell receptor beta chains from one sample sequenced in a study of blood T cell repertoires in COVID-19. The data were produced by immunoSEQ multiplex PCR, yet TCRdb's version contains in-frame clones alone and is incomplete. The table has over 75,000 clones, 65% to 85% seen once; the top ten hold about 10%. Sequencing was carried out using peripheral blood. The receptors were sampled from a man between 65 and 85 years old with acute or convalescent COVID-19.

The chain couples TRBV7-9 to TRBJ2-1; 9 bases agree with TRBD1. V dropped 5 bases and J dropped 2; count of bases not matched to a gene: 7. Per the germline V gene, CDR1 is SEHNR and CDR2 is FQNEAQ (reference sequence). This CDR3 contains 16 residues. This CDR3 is CASSGPTGGTYNEQFF. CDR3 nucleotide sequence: TGTGCCAGCAGCGGCCCGACAGGGGGAACCTACAATGAGCAGTTCTTC.

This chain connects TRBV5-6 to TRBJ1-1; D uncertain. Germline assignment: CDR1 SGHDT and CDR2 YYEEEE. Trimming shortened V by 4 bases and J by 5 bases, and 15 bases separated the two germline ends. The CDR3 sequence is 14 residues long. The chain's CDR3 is CASSGQYGRTEAFF. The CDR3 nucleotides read TGTGCCAGCAGCGGGCAGTATGGTCGAACTGAAGCTTTCTTT. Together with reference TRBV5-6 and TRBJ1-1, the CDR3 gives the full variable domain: DAGVTQSPTHLIKTRGQQVTLRCSPKSGHDTVSWYQQALGQGPQFIFQYYEEEERQRGNFPDRFSGHQFPNYSSELNVNALLLGDSALYLCASSGQYGRTEAFFGQGTRLTVV.

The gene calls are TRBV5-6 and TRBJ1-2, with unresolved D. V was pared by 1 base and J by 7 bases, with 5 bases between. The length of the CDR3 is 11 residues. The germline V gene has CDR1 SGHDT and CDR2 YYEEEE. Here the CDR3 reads CASSLRLGYTF. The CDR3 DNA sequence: TGTGCCAGCAGCTTGCGACTTGGCTACACCTTC.

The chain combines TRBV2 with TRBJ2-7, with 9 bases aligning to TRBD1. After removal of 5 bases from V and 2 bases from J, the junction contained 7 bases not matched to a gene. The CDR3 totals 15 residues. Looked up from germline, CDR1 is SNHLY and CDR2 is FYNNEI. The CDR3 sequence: CASSWDRAETYEQYV. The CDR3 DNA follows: TGTGCCAGCAGTTGGGACAGGGCTGAAACCTACGAGCAGTACGTC.

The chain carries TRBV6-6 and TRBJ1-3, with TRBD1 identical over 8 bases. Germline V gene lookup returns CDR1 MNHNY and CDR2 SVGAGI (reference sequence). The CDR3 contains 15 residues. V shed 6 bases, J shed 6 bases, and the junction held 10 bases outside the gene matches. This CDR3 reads CASSPLGQGANTIYF. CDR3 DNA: TGTGCCAGCAGCCCCCTCGGACAGGGCGCAAACACCATATATTTT.

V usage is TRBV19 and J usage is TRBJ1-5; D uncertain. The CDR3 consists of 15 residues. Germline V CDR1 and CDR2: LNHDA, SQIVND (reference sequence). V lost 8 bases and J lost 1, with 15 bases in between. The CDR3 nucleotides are TGTGCCAGTGGACGCGGGCACCCGAGCAATCAGCCCCAGCATTTT. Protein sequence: CASGRGHPSNQPQHF.

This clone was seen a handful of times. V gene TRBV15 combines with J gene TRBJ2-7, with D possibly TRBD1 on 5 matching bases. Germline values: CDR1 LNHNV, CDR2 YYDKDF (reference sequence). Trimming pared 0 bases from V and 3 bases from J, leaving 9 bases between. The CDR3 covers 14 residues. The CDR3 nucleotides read TGTGCCACCAGCAGAGATTTGCAGGGCTACGAGCAGTACGTC. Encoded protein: CATSRDLQGYEQYV.

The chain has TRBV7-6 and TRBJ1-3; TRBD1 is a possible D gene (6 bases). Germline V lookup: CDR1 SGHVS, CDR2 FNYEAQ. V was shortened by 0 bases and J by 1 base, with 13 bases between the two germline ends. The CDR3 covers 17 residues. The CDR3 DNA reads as TGTGCCAGCAGCTTAGCTTTACAGGGTTTTTCTGGAAACACCATATATTTT. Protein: CASSLALQGFSGNTIYF.